A single sample is the source of the 3 T cell receptor beta chains below, sequenced in a study of blood T cell repertoires in COVID-19. Clones were sequenced by immunoSEQ multiplex PCR, and TCRdb holds only the in-frame ones, with some missing. The data show roughly 170,000 clones, with about nine tenths seen just once and around 21% held by the top ten. The sample taken for sequencing was peripheral blood. The receptors stem from a man aged 65-85 years with active or convalescent COVID-19.

To note about this clone: The same CDR3 can be traced to other DNA sequences in this sample. The chain links TRBV18 to TRBJ2-3, with 8 bases identical to TRBD1. V shed 6 bases and J 0 bases; nucleotides not matched to a gene: 2. The CDR3 extends over 14 amino acids. CDR1 KGHSH and CDR2 LQKENI come from the germline V gene. The CDR3 spells CASSRTGSTDTQYF. DNA for the CDR3: TGTGCCAGCTCGAGGACAGGGAGCACAGATACGCAGTATTTT.

This clone has just a few counts. The chain employs TRBV5-1 and TRBJ2-1, with 10 nucleotides matching TRBD1. The length of the CDR3 is 15 residues. The germline gives CDR1 SGHRS, CDR2 YFSETQ. V was pared by 3 bases and J by 4 bases, with 4 bases of the junction left unmatched. As DNA, the CDR3 is TGCGCCAGCAGCTCGGGACAGGGGTTTTACAATGAGCAGTTCTTC. Amino acids: CASSSGQGFYNEQFF.

CDR3 nucleotide sequence: TGTGCCAGCAGCTGGGGCGGCTATGGCTACACCTTC. Its translation: CASSWGGYGYTF. This chain uses TRBV7-2 with TRBJ1-2; D possibly corresponds to TRBD1 (5 bases). This CDR3 is built from 12 residues. V was cut by 4 bases and J by 4 bases, with 7 bases left in between. Germline V gene sequence: CDR1 SGHTA, CDR2 FQGNSA.